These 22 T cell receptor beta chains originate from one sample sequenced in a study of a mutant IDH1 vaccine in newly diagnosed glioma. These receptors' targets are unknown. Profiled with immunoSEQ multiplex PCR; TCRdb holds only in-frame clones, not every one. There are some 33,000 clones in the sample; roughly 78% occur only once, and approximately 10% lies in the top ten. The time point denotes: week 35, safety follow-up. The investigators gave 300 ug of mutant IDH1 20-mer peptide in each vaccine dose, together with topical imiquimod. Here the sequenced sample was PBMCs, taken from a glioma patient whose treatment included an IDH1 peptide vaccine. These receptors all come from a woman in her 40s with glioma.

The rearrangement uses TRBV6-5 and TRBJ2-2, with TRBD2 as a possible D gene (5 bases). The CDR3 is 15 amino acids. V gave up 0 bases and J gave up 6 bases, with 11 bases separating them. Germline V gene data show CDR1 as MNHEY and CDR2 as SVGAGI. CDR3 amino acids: CASSYSGVRAGELFF. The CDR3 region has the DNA TGTGCCAGCAGTTACTCCGGGGTGCGGGCCGGGGAGCTGTTTTTT.

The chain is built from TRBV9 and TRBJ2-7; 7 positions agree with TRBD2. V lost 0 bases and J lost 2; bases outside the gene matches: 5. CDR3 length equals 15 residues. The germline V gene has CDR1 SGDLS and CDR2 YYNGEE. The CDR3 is CASSVGVAGTYEQYF. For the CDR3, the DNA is TGTGCCAGCAGCGTAGGAGTAGCGGGCACCTACGAGCAGTACTTC.

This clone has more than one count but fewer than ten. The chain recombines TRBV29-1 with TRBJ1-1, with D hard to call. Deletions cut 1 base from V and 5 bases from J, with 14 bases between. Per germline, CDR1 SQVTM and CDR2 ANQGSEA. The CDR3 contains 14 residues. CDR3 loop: CSVEGEALGTEAFF. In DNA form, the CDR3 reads TGCAGCGTTGAAGGAGAGGCGCTGGGGACTGAAGCTTTCTTT.

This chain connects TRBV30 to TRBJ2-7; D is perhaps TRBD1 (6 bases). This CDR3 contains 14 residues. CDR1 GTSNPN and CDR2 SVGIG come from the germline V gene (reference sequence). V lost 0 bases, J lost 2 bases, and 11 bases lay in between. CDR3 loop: CAWSVQGGPYEQYF. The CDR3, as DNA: TGTGCCTGGAGTGTACAGGGCGGTCCCTACGAGCAGTACTTC.

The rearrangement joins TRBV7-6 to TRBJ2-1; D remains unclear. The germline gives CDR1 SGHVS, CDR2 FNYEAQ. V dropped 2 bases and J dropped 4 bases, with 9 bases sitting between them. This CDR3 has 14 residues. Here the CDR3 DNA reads TGTGCCAGCAGCTTAAATCCTTTGTACAATGAGCAGTTCTTC. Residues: CASSLNPLYNEQFF.

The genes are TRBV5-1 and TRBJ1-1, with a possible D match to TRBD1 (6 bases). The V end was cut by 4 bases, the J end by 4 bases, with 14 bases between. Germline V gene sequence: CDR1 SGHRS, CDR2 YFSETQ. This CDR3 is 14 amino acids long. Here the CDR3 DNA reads TGCGCCAGCAGCACACAGGGTGTGGGCACTGAAGCTTTCTTT. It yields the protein CASSTQGVGTEAFF.

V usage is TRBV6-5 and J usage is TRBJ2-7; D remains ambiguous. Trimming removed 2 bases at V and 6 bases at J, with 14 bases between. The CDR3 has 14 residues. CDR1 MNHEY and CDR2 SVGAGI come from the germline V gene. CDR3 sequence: CASSYQSSSGEQYF. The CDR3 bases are TGTGCCAGCAGTTACCAATCATCTTCGGGCGAGCAGTACTTC.

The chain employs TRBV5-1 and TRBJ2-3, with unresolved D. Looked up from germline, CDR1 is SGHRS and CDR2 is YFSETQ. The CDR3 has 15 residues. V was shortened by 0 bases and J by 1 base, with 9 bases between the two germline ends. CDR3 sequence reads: CASSLEREGTDTQYF. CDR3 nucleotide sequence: TGCGCCAGCAGCTTGGAAAGGGAAGGCACAGATACGCAGTATTTT.

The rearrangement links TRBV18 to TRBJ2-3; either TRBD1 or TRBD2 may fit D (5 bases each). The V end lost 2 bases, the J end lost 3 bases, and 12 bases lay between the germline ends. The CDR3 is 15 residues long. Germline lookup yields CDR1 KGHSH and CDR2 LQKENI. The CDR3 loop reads CASSPGSGRTDTQYF. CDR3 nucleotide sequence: TGTGCCAGCTCACCAGGGTCGGGGCGGACAGATACGCAGTATTTT. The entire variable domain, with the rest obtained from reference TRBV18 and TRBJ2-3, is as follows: NAGVMQNPRHLVRRRGQEARLRCSPMKGHSHVYWYRQLPEEGLKFMVYLQKENIIDESGMPKERFSAEFPKEGPSILRIQQVVRGDSAAYFCASSPGSGRTDTQYFGPGTRLTVL.

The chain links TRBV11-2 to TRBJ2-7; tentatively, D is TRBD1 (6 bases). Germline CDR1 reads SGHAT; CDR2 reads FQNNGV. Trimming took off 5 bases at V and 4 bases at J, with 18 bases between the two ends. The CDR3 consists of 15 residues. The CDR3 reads CASSLRTADGYEQYF. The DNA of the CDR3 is TGTGCCAGCAGCCTAAGGACAGCAGATGGGTACGAGCAGTACTTC. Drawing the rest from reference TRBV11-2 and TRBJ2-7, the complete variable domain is EAGVAQSPRYKIIEKRQSVAFWCNPISGHATLYWYQQILGQGPKLLIQFQNNGVVDDSQLPKDRFSAERLKGVDSTLKIQPAKLEDSAVYLCASSLRTADGYEQYFGPGTRLTVT.

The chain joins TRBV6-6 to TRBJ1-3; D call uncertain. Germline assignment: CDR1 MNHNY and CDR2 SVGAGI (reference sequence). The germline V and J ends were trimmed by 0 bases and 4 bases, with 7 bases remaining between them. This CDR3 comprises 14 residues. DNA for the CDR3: TGTGCCAGCAGTTACTCGATCGGGGGAAACACCATATATTTT. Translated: CASSYSIGGNTIYF.

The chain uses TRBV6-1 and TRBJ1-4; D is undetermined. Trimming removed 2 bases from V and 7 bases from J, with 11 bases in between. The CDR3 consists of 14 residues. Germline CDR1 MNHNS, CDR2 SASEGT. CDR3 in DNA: TGTGCCAGCAGTGAAACGAGGCTAACTGAAAAACTGTTTTTT. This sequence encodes CASSETRLTEKLFF.

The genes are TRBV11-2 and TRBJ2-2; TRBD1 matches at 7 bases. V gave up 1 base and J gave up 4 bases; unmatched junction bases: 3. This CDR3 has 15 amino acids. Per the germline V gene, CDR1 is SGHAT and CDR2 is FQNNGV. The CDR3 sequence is CASSLAGTVTGELFF. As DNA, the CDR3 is TGTGCCAGCAGCTTAGCCGGGACAGTCACCGGGGAGCTGTTTTTT. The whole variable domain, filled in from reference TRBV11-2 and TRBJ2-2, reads EAGVAQSPRYKIIEKRQSVAFWCNPISGHATLYWYQQILGQGPKLLIQFQNNGVVDDSQLPKDRFSAERLKGVDSTLKIQPAKLEDSAVYLCASSLAGTVTGELFFGEGSRLTVL.

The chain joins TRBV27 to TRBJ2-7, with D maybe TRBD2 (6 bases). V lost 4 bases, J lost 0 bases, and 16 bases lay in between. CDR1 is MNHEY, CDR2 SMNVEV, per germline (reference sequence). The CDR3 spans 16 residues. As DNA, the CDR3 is TGTGCCAGCAGTTACGGAGGGGCCCGGAGCTCCTACGAGCAGTACTTC. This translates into CASSYGGARSSYEQYF.

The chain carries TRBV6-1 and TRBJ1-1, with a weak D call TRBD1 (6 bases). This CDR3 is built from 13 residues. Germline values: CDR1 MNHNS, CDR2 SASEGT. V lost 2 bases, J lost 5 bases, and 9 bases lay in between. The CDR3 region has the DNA TGTGCCAGCAGTGAAAGAGGGGGGACTGAAGCTTTCTTT. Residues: CASSERGGTEAFF.

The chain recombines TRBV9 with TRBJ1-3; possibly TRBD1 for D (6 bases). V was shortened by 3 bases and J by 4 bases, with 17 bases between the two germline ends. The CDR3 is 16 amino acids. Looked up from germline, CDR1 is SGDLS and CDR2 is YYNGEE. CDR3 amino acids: CASSEAGDRWGNTIYF. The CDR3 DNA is TGTGCCAGCAGCGAGGCCGGTGACAGGTGGGGAAACACCATATATTTT.

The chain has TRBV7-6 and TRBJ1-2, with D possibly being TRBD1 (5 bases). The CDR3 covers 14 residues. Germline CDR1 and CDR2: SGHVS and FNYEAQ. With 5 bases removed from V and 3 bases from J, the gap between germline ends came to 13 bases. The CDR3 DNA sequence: TGTGCCAGCAGCCCCAGGGCAGGCGACTATGGCTACACCTTC. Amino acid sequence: CASSPRAGDYGYTF.

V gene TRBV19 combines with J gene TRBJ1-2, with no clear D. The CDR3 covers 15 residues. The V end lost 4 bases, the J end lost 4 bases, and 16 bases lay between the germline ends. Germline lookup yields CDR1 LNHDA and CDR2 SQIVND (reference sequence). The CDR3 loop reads CASSTRTAGSYGYTF. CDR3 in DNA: TGTGCCAGTAGTACGAGAACTGCAGGTTCCTATGGCTACACCTTC.

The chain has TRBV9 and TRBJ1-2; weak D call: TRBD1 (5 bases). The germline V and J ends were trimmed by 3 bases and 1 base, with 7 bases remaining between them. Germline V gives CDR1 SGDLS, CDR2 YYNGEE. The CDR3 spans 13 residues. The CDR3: CASSDGGNYGYTF. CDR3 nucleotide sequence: TGTGCCAGCAGCGATGGGGGTAACTATGGCTACACCTTC.

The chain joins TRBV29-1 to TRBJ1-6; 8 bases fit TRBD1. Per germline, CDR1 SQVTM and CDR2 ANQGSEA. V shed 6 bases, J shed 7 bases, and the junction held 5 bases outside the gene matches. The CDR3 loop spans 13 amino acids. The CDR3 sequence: CSVGTGGNSPLHF. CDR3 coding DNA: TGCAGCGTCGGGACAGGCGGGAATTCACCCCTCCACTTT.

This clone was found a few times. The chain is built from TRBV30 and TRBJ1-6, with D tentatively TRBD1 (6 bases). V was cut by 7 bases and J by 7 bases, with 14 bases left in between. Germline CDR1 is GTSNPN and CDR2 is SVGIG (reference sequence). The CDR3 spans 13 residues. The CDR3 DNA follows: TGTGCCTTTGGGACAACCAACAATTCACCCCTCCACTTT. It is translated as CAFGTTNNSPLHF.

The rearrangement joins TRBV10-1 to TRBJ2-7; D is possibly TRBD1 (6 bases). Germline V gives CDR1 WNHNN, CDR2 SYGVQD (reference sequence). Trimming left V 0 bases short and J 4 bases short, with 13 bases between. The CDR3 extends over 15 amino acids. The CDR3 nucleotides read TGCGCCAGCAGTGAGTCGATCCAGGGGCTATACGAGCAGTACTTC. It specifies CASSESIQGLYEQYF.